The following is a T cell receptor (beta chain) sequence with its context. Its specificity is unknown. V was shortened by 6 bases and J by 6 bases, with 14 bases between the two germline ends. CDR1 is MNHEY and CDR2 is SVGAGI in the germline V gene. The CDR3 runs 14 residues. Profiling relied on immunoSEQ multiplex PCR, and the TCRdb table lists in-frame clones only, not all of them. The data hold tens of thousands of clones, with more than 75% observed a single time. These data are taken from a study of vaccination effects on CD4 cells after COVID-19. Notes on the study in general: The study found that only 1 of 255 vaccine-induced clones from healthy vaccinees cross-reacted with common cold coronaviruses.

Within the ViraFEST assay, antigen-specific CD4+ T cells underwent expansion with viral peptide pools prior to sequencing. After roughly eleven days in culture, the CD4+ T cells were isolated. Either the mRNA-1273 or the BNT162b2 vaccine was given to participants as two doses. A few million PBMC per well received 10 IU/ml IL-2 and approximately 11 ug/ml peptides in culture. The receptor comes from a human donor who received a COVID-19 vaccine. Some clones in this sample may be carry-over from other donors' samples. The sequencing used CD4+ T cells from PBMCs cultured with HCoV-NL63 spike peptides, collected after COVID-19 vaccination. The rearrangement uses TRBV6-5 and TRBJ1-4; D is perhaps TRBD1 (6 bases). The CDR3: CASRRPQGYEKLFF. The CDR3 DNA reads TGTGCCAGCAGGAGACCGCAGGGGTATGAAAAACTGTTTTTT.